This note documents a single TCR beta chain sequence. The sample comes from a study of shared clonotypes between healthy human individuals. Only in-frame clones appear in the TCRdb table, and some are missing; sequencing was by immunoSEQ multiplex PCR. The sample records under 650,000 clones, almost 97% being singletons. CDR1 and CDR2 from the germline V gene are MDHEN and SYDVKM. J gave up 5 bases and V 7 bases, and 4 bases lay outside the gene matches. This CDR3 contains 14 residues. The chain joins TRBV28 to TRBJ2-7, with 14 bases aligning to TRBD2. The sample comprised naive CD4+ T cells sorted from blood. Documented subset: CD45RA+ positively selected. The origin of this receptor is a woman between 25 and 40 years old in good health. The CDR3 sequence is CASTRGLAGDEQYF. The CDR3 region has the DNA TGTGCCAGCACCCGGGGACTAGCGGGAGACGAGCAGTACTTC.